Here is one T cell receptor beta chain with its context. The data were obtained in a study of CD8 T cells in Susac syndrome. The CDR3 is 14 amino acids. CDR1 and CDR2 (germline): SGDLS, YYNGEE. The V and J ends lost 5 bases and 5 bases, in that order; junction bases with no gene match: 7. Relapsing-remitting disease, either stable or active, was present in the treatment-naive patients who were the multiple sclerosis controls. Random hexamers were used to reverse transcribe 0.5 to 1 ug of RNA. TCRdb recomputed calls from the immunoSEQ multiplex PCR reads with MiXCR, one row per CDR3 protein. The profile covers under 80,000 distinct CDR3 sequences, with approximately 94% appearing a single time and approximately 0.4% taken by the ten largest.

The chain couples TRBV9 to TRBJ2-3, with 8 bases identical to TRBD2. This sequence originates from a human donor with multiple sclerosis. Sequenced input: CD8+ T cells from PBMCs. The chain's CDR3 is CASRAPRGGDTQYF. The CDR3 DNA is TGTGCCAGCAGGGCCCCCCGGGGGGGAGATACGCAGTATTTT.